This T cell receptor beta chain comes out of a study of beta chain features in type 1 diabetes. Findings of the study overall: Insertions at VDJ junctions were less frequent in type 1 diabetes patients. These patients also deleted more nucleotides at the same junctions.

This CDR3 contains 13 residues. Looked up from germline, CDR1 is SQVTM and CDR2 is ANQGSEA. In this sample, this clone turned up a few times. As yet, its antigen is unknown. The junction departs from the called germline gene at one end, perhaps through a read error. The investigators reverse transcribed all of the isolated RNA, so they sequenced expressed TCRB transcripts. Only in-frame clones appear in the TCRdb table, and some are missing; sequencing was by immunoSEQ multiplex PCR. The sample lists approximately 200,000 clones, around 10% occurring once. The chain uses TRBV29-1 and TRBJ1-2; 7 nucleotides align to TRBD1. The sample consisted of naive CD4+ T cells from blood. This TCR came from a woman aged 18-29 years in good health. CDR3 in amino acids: CSVQDRVGYGYTF. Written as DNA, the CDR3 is TGCAGCGTTCAAGACAGGGTTGGGTATGGCTACACCTTC.